This is a list of T cell receptor beta chains from one sample in a study of post-analysis software for immune sequencing data. MiXCR, applied by TCRdb to the PCR reads, yields one record per CDR3 protein. This sample has some 500,000 distinct CDR3 sequences; 40% to 55% occur once, and the top ten carry 12%. The sequenced material came from blood. These receptors came from a girl aged 5-17 years with multiple sclerosis. The CDR3 runs from the conserved cysteine through the conserved F or W. A D gene is named only where the DNA matches it firmly. Clone size is shown for a subset of rows, as once, few, many or a class of expanded clone.

D,J,V,size,CDR3,DNA
TRBD2,TRBJ2-5,TRBV5-1,NA,CASSRTSDQETQYF,TGCGCCAGCAGCAGGACTAGCGACCAAGAGACCCAGTACTTC
NA,TRBJ2-3,TRBV27,NA,CASSLERTTDTQYF,TGTGCCAGCAGTTTGGAGCGGACCACAGATACGCAGTATTTT
TRBD2,TRBJ2-3,TRBV20-1,NA,CSARVGGRRFTDTQYF,TGCAGTGCTAGGGTGGGCGGGAGAAGGTTCACAGATACGCAGTATTTT
NA,TRBJ2-1,TRBV6-5,NA,CASSYLSEGEQFF,TGTGCCAGCAGTTACCTCTCCGAGGGGGAGCAGTTCTTC
TRBD2,TRBJ2-1,TRBV9,NA,CASSAISGGFVEQFF,TGTGCCAGTAGCGCCATTAGCGGGGGATTTGTTGAGCAGTTCTTC
NA,TRBJ2-2,TRBV28,once,CASKRAPGELFF,TGTGCCAGCAAAAGAGCGCCCGGGGAGCTGTTTTTT
NA,TRBJ1-1,TRBV20-1,NA,CSARQTLKNTEAFF,TGCAGTGCTAGACAGACACTCAAGAACACTGAAGCTTTCTTT
NA,TRBJ1-6,TRBV6-1,NA,CASRDRLHPRYNSPLHF,TGTGCCAGCAGGGACAGACTTCATCCTCGCTATAATTCACCCCTCCACTTT
TRBD2,TRBJ2-1,TRBV27,NA,CASRGVPGLGHEQFF,TGTGCCAGCAGGGGGGTTCCGGGACTAGGTCATGAGCAGTTCTTC
TRBD2,TRBJ2-1,TRBV20-1,NA,CSARRGLTYNEQFF,TGCAGTGCCAGAAGGGGACTAACTTACAATGAGCAGTTCTTC
NA,TRBJ2-7,TRBV10-3,NA,CAISERGQGRPYGQYF,TGTGCCATCAGTGAGAGGGGTCAGGGGCGTCCCTACGGGCAGTACTTC
TRBD2,TRBJ2-3,TRBV10-3,NA,CAISDPDREGGTSVPDTQYF,TGTGCCATCAGTGACCCGGACAGGGAAGGCGGGACTAGCGTTCCCGATACGCAGTATTTT
NA,TRBJ1-2,TRBV6-6,few,CASSYSIRTPYGYTF,TGTGCCAGCAGTTACTCGATTCGAACCCCCTATGGCTACACCTTC